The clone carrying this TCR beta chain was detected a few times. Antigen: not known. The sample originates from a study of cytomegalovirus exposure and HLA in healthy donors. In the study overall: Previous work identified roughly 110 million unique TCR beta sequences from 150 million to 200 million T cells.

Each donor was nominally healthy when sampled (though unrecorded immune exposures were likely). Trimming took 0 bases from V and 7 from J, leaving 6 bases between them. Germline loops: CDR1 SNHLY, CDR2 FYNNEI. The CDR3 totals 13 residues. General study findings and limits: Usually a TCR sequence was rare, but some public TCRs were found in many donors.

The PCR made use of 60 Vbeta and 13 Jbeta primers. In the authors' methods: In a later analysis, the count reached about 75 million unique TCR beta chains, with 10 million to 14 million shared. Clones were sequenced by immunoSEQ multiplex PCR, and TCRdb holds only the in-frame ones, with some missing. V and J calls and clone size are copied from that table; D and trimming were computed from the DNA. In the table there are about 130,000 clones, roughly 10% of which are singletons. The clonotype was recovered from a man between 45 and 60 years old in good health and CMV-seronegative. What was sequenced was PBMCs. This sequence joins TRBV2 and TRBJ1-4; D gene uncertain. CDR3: CASSEASSEKLFF. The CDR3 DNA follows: TGTGCCAGCAGTGAAGCGAGTAGTGAAAAACTGTTTTTT.